The source of this T cell receptor beta chain is a study of blood T cell repertoires in COVID-19 (TCRdb year 2020). With respect to the entire study: Collaborator samples came from the United States, Italy and Spain and covered acute and convalescent phases of COVID-19. The material from the prospective study consisted of cDNA or gDNA derived from T cells, B-cell-depleted T cells, or PBMCs. Deeply sampled blood TCRbeta repertoires from subjects exposed to, actively infected with, or recovered from COVID-19 were included in the dataset. The repertoires were released in a freely available public database meant as a resource for research on the immune response to SARS-CoV-2. The samples were drawn from two sources: the first 160 participants of the ongoing ImmuneRACE study, and 1,254 subjects contributed by 6 global collaborators. Nearly every sample came with metadata listing a de-identified subject ID, COVID-19 status, age in years and sex. HLA class I and class II types, where available, came from metadata supplied by the sample provider rather than from assay-based typing.

V ends up 3 bases short and J 0 bases short, with an unmatched junction base count of 6. Taken from the germline V gene, the CDR1 and CDR2 loops are SGDLS and YYNGEE. The CDR3 measures 16 amino acids from cysteine to phenylalanine. Left in the record is the CDR3 DNA by itself, 48 bases read in frame from the first base. Study-level results and caveats: The quantity of clinical and demographic metadata differed by source and by participant and was supplied without curation.

TCRbeta CDR3 regions were amplified from genomic DNA by means of the immunoSEQ Assay, a bias-controlled multiplex PCR. On the authors' methods: Within the assay, amplification of reference gene primers was used to estimate how many nucleated cells each sample contained. To quantify the absolute abundance of each unique TCRbeta CDR3 rearrangement, sequence reads were collapsed and filtered. For each sample, productive Simpson clonality was calculated by taking the square root of Simpson's diversity index across productive rearrangements. In its TCRdb copy, this immuneACCESS table keeps in-frame sequences only and misses some clones. Where compared with another copy, unresolved V genes explain less than half of these, and the others have no known cause. V and J calls and clone size come straight from that table; D and trimming were deduced from the DNA. Within this sample are approximately 190,000 clones, with 70% to 85% of them counted one time only. The biggest ten clones account for over 5% of the sample.

Concerning this clone: It has no known antigen specificity. No base quality values were provided; no much bigger clone lies one nucleotide off.

Collaborating institutions collected whole blood in K2EDTA tubes following their own protocols. For TCRbeta analysis, collaborator samples were shipped as frozen whole blood, as isolated PBMCs, or as DNA extracted from either sample type. The clonotype was recovered from a woman aged 25-40 years with acute or convalescent COVID-19. In this chain, TRBV9 is recombined with TRBJ1-2; TRBD1 matches 9 bases in the middle. Input material: peripheral blood. The CDR3 protein: CASSDGTGLANYGYTF. In nucleotide form, the sequence is TGTGCCAGCAGCGACGGGACAGGGTTAGCTAACTATGGCTACACCTTC. Where the CDR3 stops, the reference TRBV9 and TRBJ1-2 genes take over; the full variable domain is DSGVTQTPKHLITATGQRVTLRCSPRSGDLSVYWYQQSLDQGLQFLIQYYNGEERAKGNILERFSAQQFPDLHSELNLSSLELGDSALYFCASSDGTGLANYGYTFGSGTRLTVV.